The 2 T cell receptor beta chains presented below share a single source sample, sequenced in a study of cytomegalovirus exposure and HLA in healthy donors. Amplification used 60 Vbeta primers and 13 Jbeta primers. The data were produced by immunoSEQ multiplex PCR, yet TCRdb's version contains in-frame clones alone and is incomplete. The table shows some 170,000 clones, with more than 60% occurring only once. Input material: PBMCs. The receptors were sampled from a man in his forties in good health and CMV-seronegative.

Concerning this clone itself: Other nucleotide sequences in the sample specify the same CDR3. This sequence joins TRBV30 and TRBJ1-5, with 8 bases identical to TRBD1. From germline, CDR1 is GTSNPN and CDR2 SVGIG (reference sequence). The CDR3 consists of 14 residues. Trimming took 0 bases from V and 4 from J; bases not matched to a gene: 2. Written as DNA, the CDR3 is TGTGCCTGGAGTGTACGACAGGGGAATCAGCCCCAGCATTTT. It is translated as CAWSVRQGNQPQHF.

V and J are TRBV2 and TRBJ1-5; TRBD1 aligns across 7 bases. Germline CDR1 and CDR2: SNHLY and FYNNEI. Trimming took 6 bases from V and 1 from J; bases not matched to a gene: 6. The CDR3 is 15 amino acids. The CDR3 DNA sequence: TGTGCCAGCAGGATCGAGACAGGGAGCAATCAGCCCCAGCATTTT. Protein product: CASRIETGSNQPQHF.